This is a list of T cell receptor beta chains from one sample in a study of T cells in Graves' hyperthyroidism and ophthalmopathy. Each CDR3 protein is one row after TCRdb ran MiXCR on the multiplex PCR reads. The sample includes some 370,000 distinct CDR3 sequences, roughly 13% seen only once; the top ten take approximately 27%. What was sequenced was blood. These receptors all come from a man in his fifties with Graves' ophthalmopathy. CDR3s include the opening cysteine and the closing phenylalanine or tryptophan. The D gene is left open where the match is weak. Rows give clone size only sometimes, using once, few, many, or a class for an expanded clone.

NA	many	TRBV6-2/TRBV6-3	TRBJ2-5	TGTGCCAGCAGTTACCAGATACAATTTAGAGCGGACCAAGAGACCCAGTACTTC	CASSYQIQFRADQETQYF
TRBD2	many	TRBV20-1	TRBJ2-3	TGCAGTGCTAGAGTAGGGACTAGCGGGATATCAGATACGCAGTATTTT	CSARVGTSGISDTQYF
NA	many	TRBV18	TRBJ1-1	TGTGCCAGCTCACCCGCAGAGGCCACTGAAGCTTTCTTT	CASSPAEATEAFF
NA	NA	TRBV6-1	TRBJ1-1	TGTGCCAGCGGGGGTTGGCTCACGGGAACTGAAGCTTTCTTT	CASGGWLTGTEAFF
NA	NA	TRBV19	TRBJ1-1	TGTGCCAGTAGTCTTAGGGGGAAGAACACTGAAGCTTTCTTT	CASSLRGKNTEAFF
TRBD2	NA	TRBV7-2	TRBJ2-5	TGTGCCAGCAGCTTATTATCCCCCGGACTAGCGGGACGAGAGACCCAGTACTTC	CASSLLSPGLAGRETQYF
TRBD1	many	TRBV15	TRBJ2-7	TGTGCCACCAGCAGAGCGGGGACAGGGAACGAGCAGTACTTC	CATSRAGTGNEQYF
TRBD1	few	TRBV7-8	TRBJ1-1	TGTGCCAGCAGCTCGGACAGGGGTAGAACTGAAGCTTTCTTT	CASSSDRGRTEAFF
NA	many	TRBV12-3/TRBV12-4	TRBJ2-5	TGTGCCAGCAGTTTCTTTGGAGCGGAAGAGACCCAGTACTTC	CASSFFGAEETQYF
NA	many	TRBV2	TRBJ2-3	TGTGCCAGCAGGGATTCCGGGACCCGGTACCAAACGCAGTATTTT	CASRDSGTRYQTQYF
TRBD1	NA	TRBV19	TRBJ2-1	TGTGCCAGTAGTATCCGACAGGGTCAGTACAATGAGCAGTTCTTC	CASSIRQGQYNEQFF
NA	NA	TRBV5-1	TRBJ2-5	TGCGCCAGCGCGTTCCTAGCGCCTCAAGAGACCCAGTACTTC	CASAFLAPQETQYF
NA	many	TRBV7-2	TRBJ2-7	TGTGCCAGCAGCTTAGAGCAGGGCTTAAGGACTTACGAGCAGTACTTC	CASSLEQGLRTYEQYF
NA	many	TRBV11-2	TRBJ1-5	TGTGCCAGCAACTTAGCCGGACGTTATAGCAATCAGCCCCAGCATTTT	CASNLAGRYSNQPQHF
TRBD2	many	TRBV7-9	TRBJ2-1	TGTGCCAGCAGCTTAGCCAGTAGCGGGAGGGCACTGAATGAGCAGTTCTTC	CASSLASSGRALNEQFF
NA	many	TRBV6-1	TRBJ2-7	TGTGCCAGCAGTGAAGGAGGGGGGACCTACGAGCAGTACTTC	CASSEGGGTYEQYF
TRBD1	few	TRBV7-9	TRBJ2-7	TGTGCCAGCAGCTTTAAGACAGGGGACGAGCAGTACTTC	CASSFKTGDEQYF
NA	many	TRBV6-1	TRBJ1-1	TGTGCCAGCCGAAGCCGAGGGGCAGTCACTGAAGCTTTCTTT	CASRSRGAVTEAFF
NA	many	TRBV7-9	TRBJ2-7	TGTGCCAGCAGCTTAGGGCAGCCACCCTACGAGCAGTACTTC	CASSLGQPPYEQYF
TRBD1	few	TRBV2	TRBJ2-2	TGTGCCAGCGGAAGGGGACAGGGGGGCACCGGGGAGCTGTTTTTT	CASGRGQGGTGELFF
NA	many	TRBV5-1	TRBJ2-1	TGCGCCAGCAGCTTGGCTCTAACTAAGCAGGGGAATGAGCAGTTCTTC	CASSLALTKQGNEQFF
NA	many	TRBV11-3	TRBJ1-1	TGTGCCAGCAGCTTCGCGGGGAGCACTGAAGCTTTCTTT	CASSFAGSTEAFF
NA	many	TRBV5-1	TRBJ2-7	TGCGCCAGCAGCTTGGTTTCGGACGCCGTCTACGAGCAGTACTTC	CASSLVSDAVYEQYF
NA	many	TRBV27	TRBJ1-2	TGTGCCAGCAGTGGACACGACGTCTATGGCTACACCTTC	CASSGHDVYGYTF
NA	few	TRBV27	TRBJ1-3	TGTGCCAGCAGTTTATCTCCAGCTATCTCTGGAAACACCATATATTTT	CASSLSPAISGNTIYF
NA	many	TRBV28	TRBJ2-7	TGTGCCAGCAGTCGCCCCGGTGGGGCGTTCTACGAGCAGTACTTC	CASSRPGGAFYEQYF
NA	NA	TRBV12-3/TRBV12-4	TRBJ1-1	TGTGCCAGCAGTTTTCCGAGGGCCCAGGAGACTGAAGCTTTCTTT	CASSFPRAQETEAFF
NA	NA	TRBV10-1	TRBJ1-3	TGCGCCAGCAGTGATCCGACAGGAAACACCATATATTTT	CASSDPTGNTIYF
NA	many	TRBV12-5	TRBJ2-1	TGTGCTAGTGGGCCAACTAGTGACAATGAGCAGTTCTTC	CASGPTSDNEQFF
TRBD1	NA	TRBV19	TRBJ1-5	TGTGCCAGTAGTCTGGGCGGGACAGTCAATCAGCCCCAGCATTTT	CASSLGGTVNQPQHF
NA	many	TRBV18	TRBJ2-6	TGTGCCAGCTCATCACAGAGCTCTGGGGCCAACGTCCTGACTTTC	CASSSQSSGANVLTF
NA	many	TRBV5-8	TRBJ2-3	TGTGCCAGCAGCTTGCGTGGTGTTTGGGGCACAGATACGCAGTATTTT	CASSLRGVWGTDTQYF
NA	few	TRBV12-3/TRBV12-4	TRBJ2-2	TGTGCCAGCAGTCCCACCGCTACAGCTTCCGGGGAGCTGTTTTTT	CASSPTATASGELFF
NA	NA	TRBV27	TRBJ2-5	TGTGCCAGCAGTTCTCTGGGACGGAAAGAGACCCAGTACTTC	CASSSLGRKETQYF
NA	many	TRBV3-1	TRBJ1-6	TGTGCCAGCAGCCAAGATATGAGGGTTTCACCCCTCCACTTT	CASSQDMRVSPLHF
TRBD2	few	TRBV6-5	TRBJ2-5	TGTGCCAGCAGTACTCAGTCGGGACTAGCGACGGAGACCCAGTACTTC	CASSTQSGLATETQYF
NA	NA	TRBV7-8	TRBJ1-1	TGTGCCAGCAGGAGGGGGTTTGAAGCTTTCTTT	CASRRGFEAFF
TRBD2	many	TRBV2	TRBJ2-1	TGTGCCAGCAGTGAGTTGGGACTAGCGGGAGTTGGTAATGAGCAGTTCTTC	CASSELGLAGVGNEQFF
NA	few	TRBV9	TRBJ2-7	TGTGCCAGCAGTCCCGGACCAGCGGGTACTTTCTCCTACGAGCAGTACTTC	CASSPGPAGTFSYEQYF
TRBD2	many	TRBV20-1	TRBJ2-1	TGCAGTGCTAGAGCGCCCGGGGGGAGCGGACGCAATGAGCAGTTCTTC	CSARAPGGSGRNEQFF
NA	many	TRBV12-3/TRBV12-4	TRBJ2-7	TGTGCCAGCAGTTCGGGGGATGCCGACGAGCAGTACTTC	CASSSGDADEQYF
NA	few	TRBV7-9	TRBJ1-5	TGTGCCAGCAGCTTAGCTGGGGATTCAAATCAGCCCCAGCATTTT	CASSLAGDSNQPQHF
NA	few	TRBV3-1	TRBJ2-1	TGTGCCAGCAGCGAGGACTTAGTCGATGAGCAGTTCTTC	CASSEDLVDEQFF
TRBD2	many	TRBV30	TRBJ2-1	TGTGCCTGGAGTGAGGTATTATACGGCGGGAGGGGGAATGAGCAGTTCTTC	CAWSEVLYGGRGNEQFF
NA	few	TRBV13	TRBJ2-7	TGTGCCAGCCGCCCTAGCTGGGACGAGCAGTACTTC	CASRPSWDEQYF
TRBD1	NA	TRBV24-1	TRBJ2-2	TGTGCCACCAGTGACCAAACAGGGGGAATTCACACCGGGGAGCTGTTTTTT	CATSDQTGGIHTGELFF
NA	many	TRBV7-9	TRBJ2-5	TGTGCCAGCAGCTTAGCAGGGAGACAAGAGACCCAGTACTTC	CASSLAGRQETQYF
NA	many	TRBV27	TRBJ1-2	TGTGCCAGCAGTCCGGGGACGGGGCGCGTTCGGGATGGCTACACCTTC	CASSPGTGRVRDGYTF
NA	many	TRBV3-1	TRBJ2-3	TGTGCCAGCAGCCAGTTTGGGACAATTAGCACAGATACGCAGTATTTT	CASSQFGTISTDTQYF
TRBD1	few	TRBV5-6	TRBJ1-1	TGTGCCAGCAGCACCGCCAGGGGGCTTGGTGAAGCTTTCTTT	CASSTARGLGEAFF
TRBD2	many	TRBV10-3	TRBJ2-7	TGTGCCATCAGGAAGACTAGCGGATACGAGCAGTACTTC	CAIRKTSGYEQYF
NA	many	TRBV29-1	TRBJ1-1	TGCAGCGTTGAAAGGGCGAACACTGAAGCTTTCTTT	CSVERANTEAFF
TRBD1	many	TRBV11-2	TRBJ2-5	TGTGCCAGCACCATAACCCGGGGACAGGTCACAGAGACCCAGTACTTC	CASTITRGQVTETQYF
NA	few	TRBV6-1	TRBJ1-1	TGTGCCAGCAGTCGGAAATCGGCCACTGAAGCTTTCTTT	CASSRKSATEAFF
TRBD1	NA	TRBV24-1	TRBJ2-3	TGTGCCACCAGTGATTTGCGGGACAGGGGCACAGATACGCAGTATTTT	CATSDLRDRGTDTQYF
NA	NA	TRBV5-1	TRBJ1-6	TGCGCCAGCAGCCCAGAGGGAACCAATAATTCACCCCTCCACTTT	CASSPEGTNNSPLHF
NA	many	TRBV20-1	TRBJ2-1	TGCAGTGCCGAGGACTACCTCTACAATGAGCAGTTCTTC	CSAEDYLYNEQFF
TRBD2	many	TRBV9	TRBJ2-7	TGTGCCAGCAGCCCCAGACTAGCGAAACGTTACGAGCAGTACTTC	CASSPRLAKRYEQYF
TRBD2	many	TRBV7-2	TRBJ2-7	TGTGCCAGCAGCTTAGATGGCGGGGGAGTCTACGAGCAGTACTTC	CASSLDGGGVYEQYF
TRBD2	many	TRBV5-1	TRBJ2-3	TGCGCCAGCAGGCCAAGACTAGCGGGAGGGACAGATACGCAGTATTTT	CASRPRLAGGTDTQYF